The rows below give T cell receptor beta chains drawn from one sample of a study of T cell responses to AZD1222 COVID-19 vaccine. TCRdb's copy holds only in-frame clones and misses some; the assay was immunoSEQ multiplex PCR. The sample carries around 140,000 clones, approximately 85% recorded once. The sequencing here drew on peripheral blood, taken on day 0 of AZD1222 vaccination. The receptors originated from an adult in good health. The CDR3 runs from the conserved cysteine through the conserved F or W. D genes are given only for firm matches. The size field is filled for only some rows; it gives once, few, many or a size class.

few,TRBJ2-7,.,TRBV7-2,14,TGTGCCAGCAACCAGGGGGGCTCCTCCTACGAGCAGTACTTC,CASNQGGSSYEQYF
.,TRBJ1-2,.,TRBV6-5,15,TGTGCCAGCAGCCCAAATCAGGGCAAAAACTATGGCTACACCTTC,CASSPNQGKNYGYTF
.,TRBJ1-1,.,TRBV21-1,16,TGTGCCAGCAGCAAAGCTCGGGGGGTCCGGAACACTGAAGCTTTCTTT,CASSKARGVRNTEAFF
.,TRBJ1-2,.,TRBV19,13,TGTGCCAGTAGTGGGACATTCGTCTATGGCTACACCTTC,CASSGTFVYGYTF
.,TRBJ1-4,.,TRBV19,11,TGTGCCAGTAGTCACTCGGTGGAACTGTTTTTT,CASSHSVELFF
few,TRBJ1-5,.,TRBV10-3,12,TGTGCCATCAGTGAGTCTGATCAGCCCCAGCATTTT,CAISESDQPQHF
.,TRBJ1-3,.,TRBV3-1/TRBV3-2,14,TGTGCCAGCAGCCAAGGGGCCTCTGGAAACACCATATATTTT,CASSQGASGNTIYF
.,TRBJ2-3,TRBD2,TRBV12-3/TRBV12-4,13,TGTGCCAGCAGTTTAGGACTAGCTGATACGCAGTATTTT,CASSLGLADTQYF
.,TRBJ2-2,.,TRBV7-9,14,TGTGCCAGCAGCTTAGGCATTGGGGCCGGGGAGCTGTTTTTT,CASSLGIGAGELFF
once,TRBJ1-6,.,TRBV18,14,TGTGCCAGCTCACCATCAGGACAAGATTCACCCCTCCACTTT,CASSPSGQDSPLHF
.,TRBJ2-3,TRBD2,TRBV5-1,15,TGCGCCAGCAGCCTCCCGACTAGCACAACAGATACGCAGTATTTT,CASSLPTSTTDTQYF
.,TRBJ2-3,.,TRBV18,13,TGTGCCAGCTCGGATGGGACCGCAGATACGCAGTATTTT,CASSDGTADTQYF
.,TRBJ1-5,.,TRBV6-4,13,TGTGCCAGCAGTGAGGGGGCGCATCAGCCCCAGCATTTT,CASSEGAHQPQHF
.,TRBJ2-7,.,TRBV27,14,TGTGCCAGCAGTTTATCGGGACAAGTAGCCGAGCAGTACTTC,CASSLSGQVAEQYF
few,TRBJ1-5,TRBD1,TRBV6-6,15,TGTGCCAGCAGTCAACGAACAGGGGGCGGTCAGCCCCAGCATTTT,CASSQRTGGGQPQHF
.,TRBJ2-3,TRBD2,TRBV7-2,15,TGTGCCAGCAGCTTAGGAGCGGGGTTCCCAGATACGCAGTATTTT,CASSLGAGFPDTQYF
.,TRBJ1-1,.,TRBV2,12,TGTGCCAGCAGTCTGAGGGGGTCTGAAGCTTTCTTT,CASSLRGSEAFF
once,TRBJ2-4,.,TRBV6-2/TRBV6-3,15,TGTGCCAGCAGTACCCGGGGCAGGGGATCGTGGATTCAGTACTTC,CASSTRGRGSWIQYF
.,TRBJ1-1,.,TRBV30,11,TGTGCCTGGAGTAGAGAGTTTGAAGCTTTCTTT,CAWSREFEAFF
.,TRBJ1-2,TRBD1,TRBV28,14,TGTGCCAGCAGTCGGGACAGGGGGTACTATGGCTACACCTTC,CASSRDRGYYGYTF
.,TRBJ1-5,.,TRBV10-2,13,TGCGCCAGCAGGGCAGCCAACAATCAGCCCCAGCATTTT,CASRAANNQPQHF
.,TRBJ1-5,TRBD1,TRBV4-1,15,TGCGCCAGCAGCCGCCAGACAGGGGGAAATCAGCCCCAGCATTTT,CASSRQTGGNQPQHF
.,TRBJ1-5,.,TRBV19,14,TGTGCCAGCCACGGGGGTCGGGGCAATCAGCCCCAGCATTTT,CASHGGRGNQPQHF
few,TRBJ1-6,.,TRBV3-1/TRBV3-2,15,TGTGCCAGCAGCCAAATAACAGCCGTCAATTCACCCCTCCACTTT,CASSQITAVNSPLHF
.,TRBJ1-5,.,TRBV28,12,TGTGCCAGCAGAACAGGGTTTCAGCCCCAGCATTTT,CASRTGFQPQHF
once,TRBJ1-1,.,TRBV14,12,TGTGCCAGCAGCCAAAGGGGAGCTGAAGCTTTCTTT,CASSQRGAEAFF
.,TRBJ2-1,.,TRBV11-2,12,TGTGCCAGCAGTCCTTCCCCCGGTGAGCAGTTCTTC,CASSPSPGEQFF
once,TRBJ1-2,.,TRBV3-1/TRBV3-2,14,TGTGCCAGCAGCGGGGAGGGCCTTGGCTATGGCTACACCTTC,CASSGEGLGYGYTF
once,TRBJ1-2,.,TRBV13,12,TGTGCCAGCAGCTTGGGCAGCTATGGCTACACCTTC,CASSLGSYGYTF
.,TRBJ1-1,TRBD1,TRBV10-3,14,TGTGCCATCAGTGAGTCGGGACAGCAAGATAAAGCTTTCTTT,CAISESGQQDKAFF
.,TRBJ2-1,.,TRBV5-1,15,TGCGCCAGCAGCTTCGAGCCAGTCACATCCTATGAGCAGTTCTTC,CASSFEPVTSYEQFF
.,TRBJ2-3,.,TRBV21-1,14,TGTGCCAGCATCCCTACGCAGGGTACAGATACGCAGTATTTT,CASIPTQGTDTQYF
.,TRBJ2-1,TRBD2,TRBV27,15,TGTGCCAGCTTCCCCGGGACTAGCGACTACAATGAGCAGTTCTTC,CASFPGTSDYNEQFF
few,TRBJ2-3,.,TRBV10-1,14,TGCGCCAGCAGTGAGTCCTTGGTTACAGATACGCAGTATTTT,CASSESLVTDTQYF
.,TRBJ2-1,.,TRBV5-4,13,TGTGCCAGCAGCCGCCCTTCTGGGGGTGAGCAGTTCTTC,CASSRPSGGEQFF
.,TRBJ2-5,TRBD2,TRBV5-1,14,TGCGCCAGCGCGGTTAGCGGGGAGTTGGAGACCCAGTACTTC,CASAVSGELETQYF
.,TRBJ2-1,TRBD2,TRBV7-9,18,TGTGCCAGCAGCTTAGCTCCTGGCTCCGGGACTAGCGGGTATGAGCAGTTCTTC,CASSLAPGSGTSGYEQFF
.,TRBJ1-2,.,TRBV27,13,TGTGCCAGCAGTCAGATCGGCTTCAACGGCTACACCTTC,CASSQIGFNGYTF
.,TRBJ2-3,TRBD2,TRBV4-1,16,TGCGCCAGCAGCCAAGATCTAGCGGGGGGCACAGATACGCAGTATTTT,CASSQDLAGGTDTQYF
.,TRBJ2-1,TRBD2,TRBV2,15,TGTGCCAGCAGTGCCTCTAGCGGGAGAGGGAATGAGCAGTTCTTC,CASSASSGRGNEQFF
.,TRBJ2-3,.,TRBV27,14,TGTGCCAGCAGTACCCTAGCGCCGACAGATACGCAGTATTTT,CASSTLAPTDTQYF
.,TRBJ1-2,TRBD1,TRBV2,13,TGTGCCGGGGGGACAGGGGATAACTATGGCTACACCTTC,CAGGTGDNYGYTF
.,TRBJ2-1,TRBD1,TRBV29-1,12,TGCAGCGTTGAGGGACAGTACAATGAGCAGTTCTTC,CSVEGQYNEQFF
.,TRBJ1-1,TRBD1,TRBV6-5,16,TGTGCCAGCAGTTGGGGACAGGGGGCCTTGAACACTGAAGCTTTCTTT,CASSWGQGALNTEAFF
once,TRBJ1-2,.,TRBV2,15,TGTGCCAGCAGAGCCAACAGGGATTCTAACTATGGCTACACCTTC,CASRANRDSNYGYTF
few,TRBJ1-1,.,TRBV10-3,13,TGTGCCATCAGTGACGGCGGGAAGCGTGAAGCTTTCTTT,CAISDGGKREAFF
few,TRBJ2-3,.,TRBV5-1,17,TGCGCCAGCAGCCCTTCTCCCCCGACGGTGAGCACAGATACGCAGTATTTT,CASSPSPPTVSTDTQYF
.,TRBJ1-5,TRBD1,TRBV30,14,TGTGCCTGGAGTACGAACAGGGGCGGGCAGCCCCAGCATTTT,CAWSTNRGGQPQHF
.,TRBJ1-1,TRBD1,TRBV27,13,TGTGCCAGCCTCGGGACAGGGGGTAGTCTAGCTTTCTTT,CASLGTGGSLAFF
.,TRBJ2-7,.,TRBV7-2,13,TGTGCCAGCAGAGACGACAGGAGCTACGAGCAGTACTTC,CASRDDRSYEQYF
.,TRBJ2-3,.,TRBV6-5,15,TGTGCCAGCAGTTTCCTACAGGGAGGGACAGATACGCAGTATTTT,CASSFLQGGTDTQYF
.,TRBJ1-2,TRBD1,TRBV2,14,TGTGCCAGCAGTGAAAGGGACAGGGGAGTTGGCTACACCTTC,CASSERDRGVGYTF
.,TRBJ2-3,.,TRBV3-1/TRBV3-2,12,TGTGCCAGCAGCCGAGGCACAGATACGCAGTATTTT,CASSRGTDTQYF
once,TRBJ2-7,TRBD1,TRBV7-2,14,TGTGCCAGCAGCCGGGACAGGGGGCCCTACGAGCAGTACTTC,CASSRDRGPYEQYF
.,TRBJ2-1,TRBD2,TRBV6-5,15,TGTGCCAGCAGTTACCTAGCGGGGGCCTCCAATGAGCAGTTCTTC,CASSYLAGASNEQFF
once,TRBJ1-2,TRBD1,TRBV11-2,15,TGTGCCAGCAGCTCCCTAGCCGGGCAGGGGGGAATTTACACCTTC,CASSSLAGQGGIYTF
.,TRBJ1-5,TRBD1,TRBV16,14,TGTGCCAGCAGCCAGGGACAGACTAATCAGCCCCAGCATTTT,CASSQGQTNQPQHF
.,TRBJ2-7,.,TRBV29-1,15,TGCAGCGTTGCAAGAGGGATTGACAGCTCCTACGAGCAGTACTTC,CSVARGIDSSYEQYF
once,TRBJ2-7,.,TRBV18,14,TGTGCCAGCTCACCGACAGGAAGGGCTCACGAGCAGTACTTC,CASSPTGRAHEQYF
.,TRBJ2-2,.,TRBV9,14,TGTGCCAGCAGCTTGTCGGGGTACACCGGGGAGCTGTTTTTT,CASSLSGYTGELFF